This T cell receptor (beta chain) was found in a study of cytomegalovirus exposure and HLA in healthy donors. A note on this clone: The target antigen is unknown.

The PCR used 60 Vbeta and 13 Jbeta primers. The repertoire was sequenced with immunoSEQ multiplex PCR; TCRdb's copy has only in-frame clones and lacks some. The sample includes 250,000 to 350,000 clones, roughly 80% seen only once; the top ten take roughly 0.31%. The CDR3 sequence is 13 residues long. In germline, CDR1 is SEHNR, CDR2 FQNEAQ (reference sequence). The ends lost 1 base at V and 6 bases at J; junction bases unmatched: 0. Study-wide points: Rare sequences made up most TCRs, while some public TCRs were found in many donors.

The specimen was PBMCs. The receptor's source is a girl aged 2 to 10 in good health and CMV-seronegative. The V gene is TRBV7-9, the J gene TRBJ2-1; 7 nucleotides agree with TRBD1. CDR3 nucleotides: TGTGCCAGCAGCTTAGGACAGGGCAATGAGCAGTTCTTC. Its translation is CASSLGQGNEQFF.